The 9 T cell receptor beta chains in this list originate from one sample, sequenced in a study of T cell responses to AZD1222 COVID-19 vaccine. Assay: immunoSEQ multiplex PCR; the TCRdb copy retains only in-frame clones and omits some. The data show roughly 150,000 clones, 87% seen once. This specimen was peripheral blood, taken 28 days after the second AZD1222 dose. These TCRs come from an adult who received the AZD1222 COVID-19 vaccine.

V is TRBV3-1 (or the pseudogene TRBV3-2) and J is TRBJ2-6; D call uncertain. V was shortened by 6 bases and J by 2 bases, with 17 bases between the two germline ends. The CDR3 runs to 17 residues. Germline lookup yields CDR1 LGHDT and CDR2 YNNKEL (reference sequence). The CDR3 sequence: CASSSGGFVAGANVLTF. CDR3 sequence (DNA): TGTGCCAGCAGTTCGGGTGGTTTCGTGGCTGGGGCCAACGTCCTGACTTTC.

The chain is built from TRBV10-3 and TRBJ1-1; 7 bases match TRBD1. With V trimmed by 10 bases and J by 8 bases, 10 bases remained unmatched. The germline V gene encodes CDR1 ENHRY and CDR2 SYGVKD. The CDR3 extends over 12 amino acids. The CDR3 protein is CATADREGEAFF. The CDR3 bases are TGTGCCACCGCCGACAGGGAAGGGGAAGCTTTCTTT.

This chain joins TRBV4-3 and TRBJ1-1; D gene uncertain. The CDR3 has 14 residues. Germline values: CDR1 LGHNA, CDR2 YSLEER. The ends were cut back, 0 bases at V and 8 bases at J, with 13 bases in the middle. CDR3 coding DNA: TGCGCCAGCAGCCAAGATCTTGGACGCCAAGAAGCTTTCTTT. Translated: CASSQDLGRQEAFF.

The rearrangement uses TRBV5-6 and TRBJ1-5, with 8 bases that match TRBD1. J gave up 6 bases and V 0 bases, and 2 bases lay outside the gene matches. The germline CDR1 and CDR2 sequences are SGHDT and YYEEEE. The CDR3 is made up of 14 amino acids. The CDR3 bases are TGTGCCAGCAGCTTGGCACAGGGGGTTCAGCCCCAGCATTTT. Protein sequence: CASSLAQGVQPQHF.

Here the CDR3 reads CATLAGQMDYGYTF. For the CDR3, the DNA is TGTGCCACGCTCGCAGGGCAGATGGACTATGGCTACACCTTC. The V gene is TRBV6-5, the J gene TRBJ1-2; tentative D call: TRBD1 (5 bases). The CDR3 length is 14 residues. V lost 10 bases to trimming and J lost 3 bases, with 18 bases between them. Germline CDR1 is MNHEY and CDR2 is SVGAGI.

The V call is TRBV6-1, the J call TRBJ2-2; D tentatively fits TRBD1 or TRBD2 (5 bases each). Germline V gives CDR1 MNHNS, CDR2 SASEGT. This CDR3 is built from 16 residues. V was pared by 2 bases and J by 6 bases, with 16 bases between. The CDR3 sequence is CASSESEGRGSGELFF. As DNA, the CDR3 is TGTGCCAGCAGTGAATCTGAGGGGCGCGGTTCCGGGGAGCTGTTTTTT.

This clone has only one observation. The chain is built from TRBV25-1 and TRBJ1-2, with D maybe TRBD1 (5 bases). The germline V and J ends were trimmed by 2 bases and 0 bases, with 7 bases remaining between them. From germline, CDR1 is MGHDK and CDR2 SYGVNS. CDR3 length equals 14 residues. The DNA for the CDR3 is TGTGCCAGCAGTGAAGGGGCCTCTAACTATGGCTACACCTTC. This encodes CASSEGASNYGYTF.

The chain recombines TRBV4-1 with TRBJ2-7; no clear D gene. Trimming cost V 0 bases and J 4 bases, with 16 bases left between them. The V gene's germline CDR1 is MGHRA and CDR2 YSYEKL. The CDR3 runs 16 residues. As DNA, the CDR3 is TGCGCCAGCAGCCAAGAATTCCGGGTTGGTAGTTACGAGCAGTACTTC. Its translation: CASSQEFRVGSYEQYF.

CDR3 in DNA: TGTGCCAGCAGCCCGGGACAGATGACTGAAGCTTTCTTT. Protein: CASSPGQMTEAFF. The chain employs TRBV5-4 and TRBJ1-1; 7 bases align to TRBD1. The CDR3 sequence is 13 residues long. With 4 bases clipped from V and 5 bases from J, the junction kept 5 bases outside the gene matches. CDR1 SGHNT and CDR2 YYREEE come from the germline V gene (reference sequence).